These 10 T cell receptor beta chains share one sample of origin, sequenced in a study of breast tumors, draining lymph nodes, adjacent tissues. TCRdb reprocessed the multiplex PCR reads via MiXCR and lists one record per CDR3 protein. Of 50,000 to 85,000 distinct CDR3 sequences detected, roughly two fifths appear once; the ten largest clones hold approximately 9.1%. The specimen was breast tumor tissue. These receptors all stem from a female donor with breast cancer. Some clones in this sample may be carry-over from other donors' samples.

This clonotype was counted between two and nine times. The chain combines TRBV5-5 with TRBJ2-7; D assignment may be TRBD1 or TRBD2 (5 bases each). CDR3 length: 13 amino acids. With 1 base removed from V and 7 bases from J, the gap between germline ends came to 12 bases. Per the germline V gene, CDR1 is SGHKS and CDR2 is YYEKEE (reference sequence). The CDR3 DNA follows: TGTGCCAGCAGCTTGACAGGCCCGGGGGAGCAGTACTTC. The encoded protein is CASSLTGPGEQYF.

This clonotype has only a few counts. The chain is built from TRBV20-1 and TRBJ2-1; perhaps TRBD2 as D (5 bases). The CDR3 runs 17 residues. Germline V lookup: CDR1 DFQATT, CDR2 SNEGSKA (reference sequence). V was pared by 0 bases and J by 2 bases, with 17 bases between. CDR3 nucleotides: TGCAGTGCTAGAGATCCCATCGGCGGGCCAACCTACAATGAGCAGTTCTTC. Protein sequence: CSARDPIGGPTYNEQFF.

As regards this clonotype: A much more abundant neighbour one base away suggests this may be a read error. No conserved phenylalanine or tryptophan is present at the end of the CDR3, so a read error is the likely explanation. The V gene is TRBV6-1, the J gene TRBJ2-7, with D perhaps matching TRBD2 (6 bases). The CDR3 is 14 amino acids. Trimming took off 6 bases at V and 0 bases at J, with 12 bases between the two ends. The V gene's germline CDR1 is MNHNS and CDR2 SASEGT. The CDR3 sequence is CASRPDGGSYEQYC. CDR3 in DNA: TGTGCCAGCAGACCGGACGGGGGCTCCTACGAGCAGTACTGC.

This clonotype was observed a few times. A read error is possible here, since a much larger clone lies one base away. The chain recombines TRBV11-2 with TRBJ2-5, with a weak D call TRBD2 (6 bases). V lost 5 bases to trimming and J lost 4 bases, with 14 bases between them. The CDR3 spans 14 residues. Germline loops: CDR1 SGHAT, CDR2 FQNNGV. This CDR3 reads CASSVGAGPETQYF. In DNA form, the CDR3 reads TGTGCCAGCAGCGTAGGTGCGGGGCCAGAGACCCAGTACTTC.

This clonotype was found many times. The chain carries TRBV7-2 and TRBJ2-3; 10 nucleotides agree with TRBD2. This CDR3 region has 17 residues. The ends lost 2 bases at V and 0 bases at J; junction bases unmatched: 5. Germline V CDR1 and CDR2: SGHTA, FQGNSA. The CDR3 protein is CASSLPLAGWSTDTQYF. The CDR3 coding sequence is TGTGCCAGCAGCTTACCACTAGCGGGATGGAGCACAGATACGCAGTATTTT.

Notes on this clonotype: Given the absence of the conserved phenylalanine or tryptophan at the CDR3 end, a read error is likely. The chain links TRBV4-1 to TRBJ2-7; D is ambiguous. Germline V lookup: CDR1 MGHRA, CDR2 YSYEKL. Trimming removed 2 bases from V and 8 bases from J, with 16 bases in between. The CDR3 contains 14 residues. The CDR3 bases are TGCGCCAGCAGCCAACACGGGTTCTACGCCAAGCAGTACCTC. Its protein product is CASSQHGFYAKQYL.

By proportion, this clonotype is medium-sized (0.01 to 0.1%). The rearrangement joins TRBV19 to TRBJ2-2, with D perhaps matching TRBD1 or TRBD2 (6 bases each). Deletions cut 3 bases from V and 6 bases from J, with 14 bases between. The CDR3 sequence is 15 residues long. Germline loops: CDR1 LNHDA, CDR2 SQIVND (reference sequence). CDR3 region: CASSIVGGTAGELFF. Here the CDR3 DNA reads TGTGCCAGTAGTATTGTCGGGGGCACGGCCGGGGAGCTGTTTTTT.

In its sample, this clonotype was seen many times. This sequence joins TRBV5-4 and TRBJ2-5; D is tentatively TRBD1 or TRBD2 (6 bases each). The CDR3 runs 14 residues. CDR1 SGHNT and CDR2 YYREEE come from the germline V gene (reference sequence). Trimming removed 6 bases at V and 3 bases at J, with 15 bases between. DNA of the CDR3: TGTGCCAGCACCAGGAGGGGGGCAAAAGAGACCCAGTACTTC. Its translation is CASTRRGAKETQYF.

This clonotype was counted at least ten times. This chain connects TRBV3-1 to TRBJ2-1, with D perhaps TRBD1 or TRBD2 (7 bases each). V was trimmed by 6 bases and J by 10 bases, leaving 19 bases between them. The CDR3 extends over 14 amino acids. Germline CDR1 LGHDT, CDR2 YNNKEL (reference sequence). The CDR3 here is CASSIRGGPDEQFF. The CDR3 coding sequence is TGTGCCAGCAGTATCAGGGGGGGACCCGACGAGCAGTTCTTC.

Regarding this clonotype: It is likely a read error, because the conserved phenylalanine at the end of the CDR3 is missing. The genes are TRBV4-1 and TRBJ2-6; no definite D call. CDR1 and CDR2 (germline): MGHRA, YSYEKL. Trimming left V 1 base short and J 4 bases short, with 5 bases between. The CDR3 covers 14 residues. Here the CDR3 reads CASSQARGANVLTL. The DNA for the CDR3 is TGCGCCAGCAGCCAAGCACGGGGGGCCAACGTCCTGACTTTG.